This entry lists 10 T cell receptor beta chains sequenced from one sample in a study of human T cells and chemical hapten exposure. Time point meaning: patch test 3, about 24 weeks after DPC sensitization. Treatment denoted: therapeutic diphenylcyclopropenone sensitization with weekly scalp DPC. TCRdb itself ran the RACE reads through MiXCR, one entry per CDR3 protein. The repertoire holds about 52,000 distinct CDR3 sequences, with about 10% as singletons. The sequenced sample was whole blood, obtained in connection with sensitization to the hapten diphenylcyclopropenone (DPC). The origin of the receptors is a woman aged 40 to 55 with alopecia areata. Some clones in this sample may be carry-over from other donors' samples.

V and J are TRBV5-4 and TRBJ1-3, with TRBD1 matching 8 bases. CDR1 and CDR2 from the germline V gene are SGHNT and YYREEE (reference sequence). This CDR3 has 17 amino acids. Trimming removed 4 bases from V and 1 base from J; junction bases left unmatched: 10. This CDR3 is CASSTGIQGASGNTIYF. The CDR3 nucleotides are TGTGCCAGCAGCACGGGGATCCAGGGGGCGTCTGGAAACACCATATATTTT. The complete variable domain, with remaining parts taken from reference TRBV5-4 and TRBJ1-3, reads ETGVTQSPTHLIKTRGQQVTLRCSSQSGHNTVSWYQQALGQGPQFIFQYYREEENGRGNFPPRFSGLQFPNYSSELNVNALELDDSALYLCASSTGIQGASGNTIYFGEGSWLTVV.

This clonotype was seen ten or more times. The chain uses TRBV11-2 and TRBJ1-3; 7 nucleotides agree with TRBD1. Germline V gene lookup returns CDR1 SGHAT and CDR2 FQNNGV. Losses at the gene ends were 5 bases for V and 2 bases for J; bases not matched to a gene: 6. The CDR3 length is 15 residues. The CDR3, as DNA: TGTGCCAGCAGCCCCAGTAGGGGGCCTGGAAACACCATATATTTT. Protein: CASSPSRGPGNTIYF. The entire variable domain, with the rest obtained from reference TRBV11-2 and TRBJ1-3, is as follows: EAGVAQSPRYKIIEKRQSVAFWCNPISGHATLYWYQQILGQGPKLLIQFQNNGVVDDSQLPKDRFSAERLKGVDSTLKIQPAKLEDSAVYLCASSPSRGPGNTIYFGEGSWLTVV.

This clonotype was counted only a few times. The chain carries TRBV7-9 and TRBJ2-7, with TRBD2 identical over 10 bases. J was trimmed by 6 bases and V by 5 bases; bases with no gene match: 7. This CDR3 comprises 14 residues. Germline CDR1 is SEHNR and CDR2 is FQNEAQ (reference sequence). CDR3 amino acids: CASSRTSGVVEQYF. In nucleotides, the CDR3 is TGTGCCAGCAGCAGAACTAGCGGGGTGGTCGAGCAGTACTTC. The whole variable domain, remainder taken from reference TRBV7-9 and TRBJ2-7, is DTGVSQNPRHKITKRGQNVTFRCDPISEHNRLYWYRQTLGQGPEFLTYFQNEAQLEKSRLLSDRFSAERPKGSFSTLEIQRTEQGDSAMYLCASSRTSGVVEQYFGPGTRLTVT.

This sequence joins TRBV4-2 and TRBJ2-5; 15 nucleotides match TRBD2. Germline V gives CDR1 LGHNA, CDR2 YNFKEQ. V dropped 6 bases and J dropped 1; count of bases not matched to a gene: 6. The CDR3 consists of 17 residues. The CDR3 sequence is CASRPGLAGGLQETQYF. CDR3 bases: TGTGCCAGCAGGCCGGGACTAGCGGGGGGTCTCCAAGAGACCCAGTACTTC.

The table lists this clonotype with a few counts. The genes are TRBV19 and TRBJ1-1, with D possibly TRBD1 on 6 matching bases. CDR1 and CDR2 (germline): LNHDA, SQIVND (reference sequence). The CDR3 consists of 15 residues. V shed 5 bases and J shed 1 base, with 14 bases lying between them. The CDR3 DNA reads as TGTGCCAGTAGTCCCCCCGGGGGGGCGAACACTGAAGCTTTCTTT. Its protein product is CASSPPGGANTEAFF.

This clonotype has at least ten counts. V usage is TRBV5-1 and J usage is TRBJ1-1; D remains ambiguous. V was trimmed by 5 bases and J by 5 bases, leaving 10 bases between them. CDR3 length: 12 amino acids. Per germline, CDR1 SGHRS and CDR2 YFSETQ. CDR3 DNA sequence: TGCGCCAGCAGTTACGAACGTACTGAAGCTTTCTTT. It codes for CASSYERTEAFF.

The chain has TRBV2 and TRBJ2-3; 7 bases agree with TRBD2. This CDR3 is built from 13 residues. The trim removed 3 bases at V and 14 bases at J, leaving 11 bases unmatched. Germline values: CDR1 SNHLY, CDR2 FYNNEI. The CDR3 loop reads CASSDGGTPFGYF. CDR3 bases: TGTGCCAGCAGTGACGGGGGGACGCCCTTTGGGTATTTT. The full variable domain, completed using reference TRBV2 and TRBJ2-3, is EPEVTQTPSHQVTQMGQEVILRCVPISNHLYFYWYRQILGQKVEFLVSFYNNEISEKSEIFDDQFSVERPDGSNFTLKIRSTKLEDSAMYFCASSDGGTPFGYFGPGTRLTVL.

This clonotype has a count of ten or more. V is TRBV12-3 or TRBV12-4 and J is TRBJ2-1; 8 bases agree with TRBD2. CDR3 size: 15 residues. V gave up 6 bases and J gave up 2 bases; unmatched junction bases: 6. The CDR3 loop reads CASSPSRGAYNEQFF. Written as DNA, the CDR3 is TGTGCCAGCAGCCCCTCGCGGGGGGCCTACAATGAGCAGTTCTTC.

This clonotype was seen ten or more times. V and J are TRBV6-4 and TRBJ2-1; 7 bases are a match to TRBD2. With V trimmed by 3 bases and J by 5 bases, 7 bases remained unmatched. The CDR3 consists of 15 residues. Germline V gene sequence: CDR1 MRHNA, CDR2 SNTAGT. CDR3: CASSEDSGFNNEQFF. In nucleotides, the CDR3 is TGTGCCAGCAGTGAAGATAGCGGGTTTAACAATGAGCAGTTCTTC.

V usage is TRBV11-2 and J usage is TRBJ2-5, with D hard to call. CDR3 length: 12 residues. In germline, CDR1 is SGHAT, CDR2 FQNNGV. Trimming removed 5 bases at V and 5 bases at J, with 9 bases between. For the CDR3, the DNA is TGTGCCAGCAGCACGAAGTTGGAGACCCAGTACTTC. Amino acid sequence: CASSTKLETQYF.